The 29 T cell receptor beta chains below come from one sample, sequenced in a study of neurological immune-mediated disorders. TCRdb re-called the 5' RACE reads with MiXCR, one entry per CDR3 protein. The repertoire consists of under 60,000 distinct CDR3 sequences, with about 9.3% occurring once and the leading ten covering 21%. The sequencing sample was made of PBMCs. The receptors shown here come from a woman aged 40-49 years with HTLV-1-associated myelopathy (HAM/TSP).

This clonotype is classed as medium-sized. The gene calls are TRBV20-1 and TRBJ1-6, with 11 positions matching TRBD1. V was pared by 6 bases and J by 8 bases, with 3 bases of the junction left unmatched. The CDR3 runs to 13 residues. The germline CDR1 and CDR2 sequences are DFQATT and SNEGSKA (reference sequence). CDR3 nucleotides: TGCAGTGCGTCGGGACAGGGGGATTCACCCCTCCACTTT. As protein: CSASGQGDSPLHF.

This clonotype appeared many times. This chain uses TRBV7-2 with TRBJ2-7; D tentatively fits TRBD1 or TRBD2 (5 bases each). The CDR3 is 11 amino acids. CDR1 is SGHTA and CDR2 is FQGNSA in the germline V gene. Trimming cost V 2 bases and J 8 bases, with 7 bases left between them. The CDR3 loop is CASSLRGQQYF. CDR3 DNA: TGTGCCAGCAGCTTAAGGGGACAGCAGTACTTC.

This clonotype was counted many times. The V and J genes are TRBV14 and TRBJ1-5; D not resolved. CDR1 and CDR2 from the germline V gene are SGHDN and FVKESK. The CDR3 contains 15 residues. V was clipped by 1 base and J by 4 bases, with 11 bases between them. The CDR3 is CASSQAQQSNQPQHF. The CDR3 DNA follows: TGTGCCAGCAGCCAAGCACAGCAATCAAATCAGCCCCAGCATTTT.

This clonotype appeared many times. V is TRBV6-6 and J is TRBJ2-2; 7 nucleotides match TRBD2. There are 12 residues in the CDR3. Trimming cost V 10 bases and J 3 bases; bases outside gene matches: 2. Germline V gene lookup returns CDR1 MNHNY and CDR2 SVGAGI (reference sequence). The CDR3 sequence is CATGGYTGELFF. CDR3 nucleotides: TGTGCCACCGGGGGGTACACCGGGGAGCTGTTTTTT.

In its sample, this clonotype was seen many times. The chain carries TRBV25-1 and TRBJ1-2; D not resolved. The CDR3 loop spans 14 amino acids. The V gene's germline CDR1 is MGHDK and CDR2 SYGVNS. Deletions cut 3 bases from V and 0 bases from J, with 8 bases between. CDR3: CASSDGGANYGYTF. As DNA, the CDR3 is TGTGCCAGCAGTGACGGAGGTGCTAACTATGGCTACACCTTC.

This chain joins TRBV5-1 and TRBJ2-5, with 11 bases matching TRBD1. V was clipped by 3 bases and J by 5 bases; unmatched bases: 3. The CDR3 loop spans 14 amino acids. The germline V gene encodes CDR1 SGHRS and CDR2 YFSETQ. For the CDR3, the DNA is TGCGCCAGCAGCTCCGGGACAGGGGGGGAGACCCAGTACTTC. It is translated as CASSSGTGGETQYF.

V gene TRBV9 combines with J gene TRBJ2-2, with 8 positions matching TRBD2. V shed 1 base, J shed 3 bases, and the junction held 14 bases outside the gene matches. CDR3 length: 19 residues. Per the germline V gene, CDR1 is SGDLS and CDR2 is YYNGEE. For the CDR3, the DNA is TGTGCCAGCAGCGTAAGTGGAGTGGCGGGGGGATTTGACACCGGGGAGCTGTTTTTT. Amino acid sequence: CASSVSGVAGGFDTGELFF.

This clonotype came up many times. The CDR3 DNA reads as TGTGCCAGCAGTCCCCGGGACAGGGGGAATCAGCCCCAGCATTTT. It encodes CASSPRDRGNQPQHF. The chain combines TRBV12-3 or TRBV12-4 with TRBJ1-5; 11 bases agree with TRBD1. The CDR3 has 15 amino acids. J was trimmed by 4 bases and V by 5 bases; bases with no gene match: 4.

At least ten counts were recorded for this clonotype. In DNA, the CDR3 is TGTGCCAGCAGTTTTCTCTCTCTCACTAGCACAGATACGCAGTATTTT. As protein: CASSFLSLTSTDTQYF. This chain joins TRBV12-3 or TRBV12-4 and TRBJ2-3; D is unresolved. The CDR3 consists of 16 residues. V was trimmed by 3 bases and J by 0 bases, leaving 13 bases between them.

The table lists this clonotype with many counts. The chain combines TRBV4-2 with TRBJ2-2, with 8 bases aligning to TRBD2. Trimming at V came to 9 bases and at J to 4 bases, leaving 13 bases not matched to a gene. The CDR3 has 16 residues. Germline CDR1 LGHNA, CDR2 YNFKEQ. CDR3 amino acids: CASGAGGGLLTGELFF. In DNA, the CDR3 is TGTGCCAGTGGTGCTGGCGGGGGGCTCCTCACCGGGGAGCTGTTTTTT.

Concerning this clonotype: A read error may account for a junction end that differs from germline. The chain couples TRBV7-2 to TRBJ2-7; weak D call: TRBD2 (5 bases). Germline loops: CDR1 SGHTA, CDR2 FQGNSA. CDR3 size: 15 residues. The CDR3 here is CASSPRGLAAYAQYF. Written as DNA, the CDR3 is TGTGCCAGCAGCCCCCGCGGCCTAGCTGCTTACGCGCAGTACTTC.

This clonotype was detected ten times or more. The V and J genes are TRBV29-1 and TRBJ2-3, with 10 positions matching TRBD2. Per the germline V gene, CDR1 is SQVTM and CDR2 is ANQGSEA. V lost 3 bases, J lost 2 bases, and 11 bases stayed unmatched. This CDR3 has 17 amino acids. In DNA, the CDR3 is TGCAGCGTTGAGGGGCTAGCGGGGGCTTACAACACAGATACGCAGTATTTT. Translated: CSVEGLAGAYNTDTQYF.

This clonotype has at least ten counts. This rearrangement joins TRBV12-3 or TRBV12-4 to TRBJ1-4; D may be TRBD1 (6 bases). V lost 5 bases and J lost 1, with 14 bases in between. CDR3 size: 16 residues. The CDR3 sequence is CASSDRGGITNEKLFF. The CDR3 DNA reads as TGTGCCAGCAGTGACAGAGGGGGGATAACTAATGAAAAACTGTTTTTT.

This clonotype was observed at least ten times. The rearrangement uses TRBV6-6 and TRBJ1-1, with unresolved D. Trimming cost V 2 bases and J 7 bases, with 5 bases left between them. Germline V gene data show CDR1 as MNHNY and CDR2 as SVGAGI (reference sequence). CDR3 length equals 11 residues. This chain's CDR3 is CASSYAYEAFF. In DNA, the CDR3 is TGTGCCAGCAGTTACGCGTATGAAGCTTTCTTT.

In this sample, this clonotype turned up many times. The CDR3 region has the DNA TGTGCCAGCAGCTTTCGGGCTCTAGCGTTCGATGAGCAGTTCTTC. Translated, it gives CASSFRALAFDEQFF. The rearrangement links TRBV5-6 to TRBJ2-1, with D maybe TRBD2 (6 bases). Trimming shortened V by 2 bases and J by 8 bases, and 17 bases separated the two germline ends. The germline CDR1 and CDR2 sequences are SGHDT and YYEEEE. The length of the CDR3 is 15 residues.

This clonotype was picked up many times. The CDR3 DNA sequence: TGTAGCTCGAGGGGTAACACCGGGGAGCTGTTTTTT. Protein sequence: CSSRGNTGELFF. This chain connects TRBV10-3 to TRBJ2-2; D may correspond to TRBD1 or TRBD2 (5 bases each). The CDR3 runs to 12 residues. CDR1 and CDR2 (germline): ENHRY, SYGVKD.

This clonotype was counted many times. The chain has TRBV12-3 or TRBV12-4 and TRBJ2-5; maybe TRBD1 (6 bases). The CDR3 totals 13 residues. V was trimmed by 4 bases and J by 3 bases, leaving 9 bases between them. CDR3 in amino acids: CASSYRVEETQYF. CDR3 coding DNA: TGTGCCAGCAGTTACAGGGTAGAAGAGACCCAGTACTTC.

The table lists this clonotype with many counts. V gene TRBV27 combines with J gene TRBJ2-7, with 8 bases aligning to TRBD1. V was clipped by 2 bases and J by 1 base; unmatched bases: 1. CDR1 is MNHEY, CDR2 SMNVEV, per germline (reference sequence). CDR3 length: 14 amino acids. The CDR3 nucleotides are TGTGCCAGCAGTTTAACAGGGGGTTCCTACGAGCAGTACTTC. It specifies CASSLTGGSYEQYF.

In this sample, this clonotype is medium-sized. The chain employs TRBV7-6 and TRBJ2-7; D is ambiguous. Germline V gene lookup returns CDR1 SGHVS and CDR2 FNYEAQ. V was cut by 1 base and J by 2 bases, with 12 bases left in between. CDR3 length: 15 amino acids. The CDR3 reads CASSLEDLNPYEQYF. The CDR3 DNA sequence: TGTGCCAGCAGCTTAGAGGACCTAAATCCCTACGAGCAGTACTTC.

This clonotype was seen ten or more times. The chain combines TRBV19 with TRBJ2-7; no definite D call. The V end lost 8 bases, the J end lost 3 bases, and 5 bases lay between the germline ends. Germline CDR1 is LNHDA and CDR2 is SQIVND (reference sequence). This CDR3 is 10 amino acids long. CDR3 sequence (DNA): TGTGCCAGTGAGATCTACGAGCAGTACTTC. It translates to CASEIYEQYF.

Points on this clonotype: A junction boundary mismatches the germline segment, possibly from a read error. The chain joins TRBV5-6 to TRBJ2-3; 9 nucleotides agree with TRBD2. This CDR3 region has 17 residues. Germline CDR1 SGHDT, CDR2 YYEEEE. The CDR3 nucleotides are TGTGCCTGCAGCAAAAGTAGCGGGGGACGTTCCACAGATACGCAGAATTTT. Its translation: CACSKSSGGRSTDTQNF.

At least ten counts were recorded for this clonotype. This chain joins TRBV6-2 or TRBV6-3 and TRBJ2-7; D is unclear. With 1 base removed from V and 0 bases from J, the gap between germline ends came to 10 bases. Germline assignment: CDR1 MNHEY and CDR2 SVGEGT. The CDR3 has 15 residues. For the CDR3, the DNA is TGTGCCAGCAGTTACTTCGTACAGAACTCCTACGAGCAGTACTTC. Its translation is CASSYFVQNSYEQYF.

The sample holds many counts of this clonotype. The chain links TRBV5-1 to TRBJ1-1; possibly TRBD1 for D (6 bases). The CDR3 totals 12 residues. Germline values: CDR1 SGHRS, CDR2 YFSETQ. V lost 0 bases and J lost 7, with 7 bases in between. In DNA form, the CDR3 reads TGCGCCAGCAGCTTGGACAGGGTTGAAGCTTTCTTT. It codes for CASSLDRVEAFF. Drawing the rest from reference TRBV5-1 and TRBJ1-1, the complete variable domain is KAGVTQTPRYLIKTRGQQVTLSCSPISGHRSVSWYQQTPGQGLQFLFEYFSETQRNKGNFPGRFSGRQFSNSRSEMNVSTLELGDSALYLCASSLDRVEAFFGQGTRLTVV.

This clonotype has a count of ten or more. The chain employs TRBV5-1 and TRBJ2-1; 7 nucleotides agree with TRBD2. Per the germline V gene, CDR1 is SGHRS and CDR2 is YFSETQ. V shed 0 bases, J shed 11 bases, and the junction held 5 bases outside the gene matches. The CDR3 has 13 amino acids. CDR3 sequence (DNA): TGCGCCAGCAGCTTGGCGGGACTAAGTAAGCAGTTCTTC. Amino acids: CASSLAGLSKQFF.

In its sample, this clonotype was seen many times. The chain couples TRBV9 to TRBJ2-7; TRBD1 matches 10 bases. CDR3 length: 16 residues. Germline V gene data show CDR1 as SGDLS and CDR2 as YYNGEE. Unmatched junction bases numbered 7, after V lost 4 bases and J lost 0 bases. The CDR3 coding sequence is TGTGCCAGCAGCCCGCTGGGGGACAGGGGCTCCTACGAGCAGTACTTC. Translating gives CASSPLGDRGSYEQYF.

Many counts were recorded for this clonotype. The chain combines TRBV5-1 with TRBJ2-1, with D unresolved. The V and J ends lost 2 bases and 5 bases respectively, with 17 bases between them. CDR3 length: 16 residues. Germline CDR1 SGHRS, CDR2 YFSETQ. Here the CDR3 reads CASSLSRSNRNNEQFF. CDR3 bases: TGCGCCAGCAGCTTATCTAGATCTAATCGGAACAATGAGCAGTTCTTC.

This clonotype was counted at least ten times. This chain joins TRBV5-1 and TRBJ2-1, with D hard to call. Trimming shortened V by 0 bases and J by 0 bases, and 7 bases separated the two germline ends. The CDR3 runs to 15 residues. Germline loops: CDR1 SGHRS, CDR2 YFSETQ. This chain's CDR3 is CASSLVANSYNEQFF. For the CDR3, the DNA is TGCGCCAGCAGCTTGGTGGCTAACTCCTACAATGAGCAGTTCTTC.

This clonotype was picked up many times. The chain is built from TRBV20-1 and TRBJ2-1; 13 bases align to TRBD2. The ends lost 5 bases at V and 10 bases at J; junction bases unmatched: 11. CDR3 length: 15 residues. Germline CDR1 DFQATT, CDR2 SNEGSKA (reference sequence). CDR3 sequence reads: CSAASTSGGAEEQFF. In DNA form, the CDR3 reads TGCAGTGCTGCTTCAACTAGCGGGGGGGCCGAGGAGCAGTTCTTC.

This clonotype was found many times. V and J are TRBV20-1 and TRBJ2-2; TRBD2 matches 11 bases. Germline-derived CDR1 and CDR2 are DFQATT and SNEGSKA (reference sequence). V gave up 2 bases and J gave up 2 bases; unmatched junction bases: 13. CDR3 length: 19 amino acids. CDR3 sequence reads: CSARPTLGLAEDNTGELFF. CDR3 DNA sequence: TGCAGTGCTAGACCTACACTGGGACTAGCGGAAGACAACACCGGGGAGCTGTTTTTT.